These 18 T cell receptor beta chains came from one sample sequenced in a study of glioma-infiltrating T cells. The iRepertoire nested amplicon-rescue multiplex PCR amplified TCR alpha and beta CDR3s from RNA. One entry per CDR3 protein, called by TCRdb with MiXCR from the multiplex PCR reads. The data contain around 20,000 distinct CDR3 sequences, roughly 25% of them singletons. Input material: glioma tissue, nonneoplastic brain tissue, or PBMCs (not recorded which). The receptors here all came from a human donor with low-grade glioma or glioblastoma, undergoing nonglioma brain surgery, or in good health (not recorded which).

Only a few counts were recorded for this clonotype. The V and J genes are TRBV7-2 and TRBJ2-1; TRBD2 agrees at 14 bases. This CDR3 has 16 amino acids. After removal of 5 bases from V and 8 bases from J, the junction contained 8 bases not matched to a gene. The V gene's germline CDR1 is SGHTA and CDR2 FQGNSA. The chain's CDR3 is CASSQGGLAGGYEQFF. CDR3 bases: TGTGCCAGCAGCCAGGGAGGACTAGCGGGGGGCTATGAGCAGTTCTTC.

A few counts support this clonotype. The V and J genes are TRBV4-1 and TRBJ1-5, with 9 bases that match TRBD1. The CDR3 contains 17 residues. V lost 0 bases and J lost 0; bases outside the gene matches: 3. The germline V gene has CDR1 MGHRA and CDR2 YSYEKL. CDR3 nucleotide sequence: TGCGCCAGCAGCCAAGATCCGGGACAGGGTAGCAATCAGCCCCAGCATTTT. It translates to CASSQDPGQGSNQPQHF.

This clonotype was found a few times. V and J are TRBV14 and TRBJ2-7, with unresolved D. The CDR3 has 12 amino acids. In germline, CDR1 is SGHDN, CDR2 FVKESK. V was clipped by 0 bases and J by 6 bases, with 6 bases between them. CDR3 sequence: CASSQDWGEQYF. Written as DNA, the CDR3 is TGTGCCAGCAGCCAAGATTGGGGCGAGCAGTACTTC.

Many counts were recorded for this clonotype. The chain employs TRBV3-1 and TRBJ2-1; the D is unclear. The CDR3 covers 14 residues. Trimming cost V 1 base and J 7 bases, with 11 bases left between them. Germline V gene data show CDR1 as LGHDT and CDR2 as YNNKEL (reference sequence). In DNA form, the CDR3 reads TGTGCCAGCAGCCAAGTTTCGCGAAGGAATGAGCAGTTCTTC. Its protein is CASSQVSRRNEQFF.

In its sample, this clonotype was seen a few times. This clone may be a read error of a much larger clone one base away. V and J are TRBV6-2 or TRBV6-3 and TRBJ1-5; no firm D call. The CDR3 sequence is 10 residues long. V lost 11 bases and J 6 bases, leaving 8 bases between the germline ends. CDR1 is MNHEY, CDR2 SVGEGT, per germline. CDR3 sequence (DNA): TGTGCCCGCGGCAGTCAGCCCCAGCATTTT. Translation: CARGSQPQHF.

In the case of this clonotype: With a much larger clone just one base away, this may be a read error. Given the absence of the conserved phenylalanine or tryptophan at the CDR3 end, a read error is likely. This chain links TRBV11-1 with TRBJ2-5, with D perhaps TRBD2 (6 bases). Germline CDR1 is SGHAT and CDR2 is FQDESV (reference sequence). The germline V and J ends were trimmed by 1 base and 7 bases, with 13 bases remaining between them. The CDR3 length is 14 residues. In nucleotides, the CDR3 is TGTGCCAGCAGCTTAGTACTAGCCAAGGGGACCCAGTACCTC. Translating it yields CASSLVLAKGTQYL.

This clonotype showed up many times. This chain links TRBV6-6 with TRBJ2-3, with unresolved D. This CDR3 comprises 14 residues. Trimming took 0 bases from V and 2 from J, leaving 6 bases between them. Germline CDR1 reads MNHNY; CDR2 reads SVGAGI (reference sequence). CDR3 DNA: TGTGCCAGCAGTTACTCGGCCAACACAGATACGCAGTATTTT. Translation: CASSYSANTDTQYF.

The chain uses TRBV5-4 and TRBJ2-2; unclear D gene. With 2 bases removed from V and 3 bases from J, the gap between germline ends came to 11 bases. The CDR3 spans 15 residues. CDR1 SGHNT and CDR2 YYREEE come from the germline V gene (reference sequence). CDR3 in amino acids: CASSFRLGDTGELFF. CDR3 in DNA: TGTGCCAGCAGCTTCAGGCTCGGCGACACCGGGGAGCTGTTTTTT.

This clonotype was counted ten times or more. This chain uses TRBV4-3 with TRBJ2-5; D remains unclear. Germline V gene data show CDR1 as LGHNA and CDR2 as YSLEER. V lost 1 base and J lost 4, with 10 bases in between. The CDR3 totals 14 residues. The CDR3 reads CASSQGSPPETQYF. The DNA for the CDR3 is TGCGCCAGCAGCCAAGGGTCCCCCCCAGAGACCCAGTACTTC.

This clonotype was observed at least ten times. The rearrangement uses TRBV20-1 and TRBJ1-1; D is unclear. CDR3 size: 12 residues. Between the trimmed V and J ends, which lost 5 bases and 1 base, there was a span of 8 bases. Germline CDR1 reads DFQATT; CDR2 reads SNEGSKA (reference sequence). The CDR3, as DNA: TGCAGTGCTCAGGCGGGGAACACTGAAGCTTTCTTT. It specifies CSAQAGNTEAFF.

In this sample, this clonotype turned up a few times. DNA for the CDR3: TGTGCCAGCACCCCGGCATCTAATGAGCAGTTCTTC. Translated: CASTPASNEQFF. The rearrangement uses TRBV12-3 or TRBV12-4 and TRBJ2-1; D call uncertain. The CDR3 length is 12 residues. Trimming shortened V by 7 bases and J by 7 bases, and 11 bases separated the two germline ends.

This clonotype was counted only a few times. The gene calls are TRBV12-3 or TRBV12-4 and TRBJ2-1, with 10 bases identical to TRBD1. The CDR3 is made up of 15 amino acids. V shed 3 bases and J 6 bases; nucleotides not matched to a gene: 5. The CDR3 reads CASSFRQGAGNEQFF. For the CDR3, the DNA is TGTGCCAGCAGTTTTAGACAGGGGGCTGGCAATGAGCAGTTCTTC.

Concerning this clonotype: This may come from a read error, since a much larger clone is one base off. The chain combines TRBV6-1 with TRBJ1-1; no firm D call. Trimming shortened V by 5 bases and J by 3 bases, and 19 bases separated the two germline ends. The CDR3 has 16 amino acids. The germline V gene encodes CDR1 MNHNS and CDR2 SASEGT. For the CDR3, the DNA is TGTGCCAGCAGTTCCCTCGCGACCGCCGCGGACACTGAAGCTTTCTTT. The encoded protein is CASSSLATAADTEAFF.

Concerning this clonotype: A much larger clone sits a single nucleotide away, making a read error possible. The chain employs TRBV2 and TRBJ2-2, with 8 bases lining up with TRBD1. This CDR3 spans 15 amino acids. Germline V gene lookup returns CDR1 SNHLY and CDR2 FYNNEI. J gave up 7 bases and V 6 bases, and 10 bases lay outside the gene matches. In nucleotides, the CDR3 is TGTGCCAGCAGCCGACAGGGGATGGGTATCGGGGAGCTGTTTTTT. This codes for CASSRQGMGIGELFF.

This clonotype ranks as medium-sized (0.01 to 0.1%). The CDR3 coding sequence is TGTGCCACCAGTGATTTGGGAAACACCATATATTTT. This codes for CATSDLGNTIYF. V is TRBV24-1 and J is TRBJ1-3; D not resolved. CDR3 length: 12 amino acids. With 0 bases removed from V and 4 bases from J, the gap between germline ends came to 0 bases. Germline V gene data show CDR1 as KGHDR and CDR2 as SFDVKD.

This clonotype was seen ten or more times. The chain's CDR3 is CASRGTDSNQPQHF. CDR3 DNA: TGTGCCAGTAGGGGTACAGATAGCAATCAGCCCCAGCATTTT. The chain uses TRBV19 and TRBJ1-5; the D is unclear. Germline-derived CDR1 and CDR2 are LNHDA and SQIVND (reference sequence). This CDR3 has 14 residues. V lost 6 bases, J lost 0 bases, and 9 bases lay in between.

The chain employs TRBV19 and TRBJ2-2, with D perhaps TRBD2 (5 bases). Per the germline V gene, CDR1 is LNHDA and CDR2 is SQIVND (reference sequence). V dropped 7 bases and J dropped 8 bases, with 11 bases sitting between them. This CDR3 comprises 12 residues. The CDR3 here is CASTDFLGELFF. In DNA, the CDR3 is TGTGCCAGTACGGACTTCCTGGGGGAGCTGTTTTTT.

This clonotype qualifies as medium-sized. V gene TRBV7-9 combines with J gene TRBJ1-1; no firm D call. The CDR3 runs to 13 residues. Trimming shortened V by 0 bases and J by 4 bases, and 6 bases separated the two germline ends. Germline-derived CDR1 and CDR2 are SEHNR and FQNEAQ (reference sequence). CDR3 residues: CASSLAHGTEAFF. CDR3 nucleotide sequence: TGTGCCAGCAGCTTAGCGCACGGCACTGAAGCTTTCTTT.